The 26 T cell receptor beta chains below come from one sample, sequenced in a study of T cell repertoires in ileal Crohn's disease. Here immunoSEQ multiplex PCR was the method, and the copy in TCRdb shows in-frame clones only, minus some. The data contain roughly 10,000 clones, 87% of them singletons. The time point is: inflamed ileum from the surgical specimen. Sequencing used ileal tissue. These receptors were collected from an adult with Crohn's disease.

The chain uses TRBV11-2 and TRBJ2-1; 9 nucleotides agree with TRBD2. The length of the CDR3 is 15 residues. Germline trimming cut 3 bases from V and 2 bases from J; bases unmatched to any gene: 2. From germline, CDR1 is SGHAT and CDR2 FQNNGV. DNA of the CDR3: TGTGCCAGCAGCTTCCCTAGCGGGGCCTACAATGAGCAGTTCTTC. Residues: CASSFPSGAYNEQFF.

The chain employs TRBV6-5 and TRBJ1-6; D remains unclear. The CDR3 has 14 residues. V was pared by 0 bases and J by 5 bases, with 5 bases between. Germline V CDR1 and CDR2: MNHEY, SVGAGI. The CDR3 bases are TGTGCCAGCAGTTACTCGAATCATAATTCACCCCTCCACTTT. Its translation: CASSYSNHNSPLHF.

CDR3 amino acids: CASSLDFRSTVNEQYF. The CDR3 bases are TGTGCCAGCAGCTTAGATTTTCGGTCTACCGTCAACGAGCAGTACTTC. The J gene is TRBJ2-7, the V gene TRBV7-2; D not certain. Trimming took off 1 base at V and 5 bases at J, with 18 bases between the two ends. CDR1 and CDR2 (germline): SGHTA, FQGNSA. This CDR3 has 16 amino acids.

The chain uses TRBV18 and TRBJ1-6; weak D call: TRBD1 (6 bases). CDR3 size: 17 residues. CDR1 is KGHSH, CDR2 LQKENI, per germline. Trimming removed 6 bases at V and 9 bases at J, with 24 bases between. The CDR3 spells CASSHYGGWGTISPLHF. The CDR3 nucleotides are TGTGCCAGCTCCCATTATGGGGGATGGGGGACAATTTCACCCCTCCACTTT.

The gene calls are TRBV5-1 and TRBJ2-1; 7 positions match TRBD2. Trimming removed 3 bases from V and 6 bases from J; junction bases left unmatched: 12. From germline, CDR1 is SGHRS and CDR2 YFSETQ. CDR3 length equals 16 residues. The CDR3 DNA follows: TGCGCCAGCAGCTACCCAGCGGGATCTTTCGGCAATGAGCAGTTCTTC. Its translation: CASSYPAGSFGNEQFF.

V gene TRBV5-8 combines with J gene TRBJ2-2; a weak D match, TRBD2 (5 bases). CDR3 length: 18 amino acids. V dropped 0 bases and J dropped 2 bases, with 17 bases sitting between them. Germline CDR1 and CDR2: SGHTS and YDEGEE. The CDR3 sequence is CASSLAGDYSANTGELFF. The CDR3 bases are TGTGCCAGCAGCTTGGCCGGCGACTACTCAGCAAACACCGGGGAGCTGTTTTTT.

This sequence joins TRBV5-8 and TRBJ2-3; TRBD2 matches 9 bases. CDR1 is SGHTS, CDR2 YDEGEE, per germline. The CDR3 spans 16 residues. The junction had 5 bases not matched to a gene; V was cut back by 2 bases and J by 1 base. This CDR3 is CASSFGLAGGTDTQYF. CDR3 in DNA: TGTGCCAGCAGCTTTGGGTTAGCGGGAGGCACAGATACGCAGTATTTT.

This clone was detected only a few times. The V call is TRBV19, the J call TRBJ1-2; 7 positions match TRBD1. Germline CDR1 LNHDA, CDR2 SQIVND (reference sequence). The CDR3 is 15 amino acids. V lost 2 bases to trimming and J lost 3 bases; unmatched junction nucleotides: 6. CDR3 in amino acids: CASSIYGQADYGYTF. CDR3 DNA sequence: TGTGCCAGTAGTATATACGGACAGGCAGACTATGGCTACACCTTC.

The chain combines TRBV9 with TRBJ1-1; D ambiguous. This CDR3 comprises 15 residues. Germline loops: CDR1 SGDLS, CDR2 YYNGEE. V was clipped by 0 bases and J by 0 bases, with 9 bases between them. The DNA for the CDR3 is TGTGCCAGCAGCGTAGGAACAGCCATGAACACTGAAGCTTTCTTT. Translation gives CASSVGTAMNTEAFF.

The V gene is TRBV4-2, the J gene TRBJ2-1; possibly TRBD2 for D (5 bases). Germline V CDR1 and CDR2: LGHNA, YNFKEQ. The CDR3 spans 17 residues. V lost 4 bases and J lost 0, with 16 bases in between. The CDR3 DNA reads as TGTGCCAGCAGCCTGGAGGCGGCGGTGAGCTCCTACAATGAGCAGTTCTTC. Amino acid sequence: CASSLEAAVSSYNEQFF.

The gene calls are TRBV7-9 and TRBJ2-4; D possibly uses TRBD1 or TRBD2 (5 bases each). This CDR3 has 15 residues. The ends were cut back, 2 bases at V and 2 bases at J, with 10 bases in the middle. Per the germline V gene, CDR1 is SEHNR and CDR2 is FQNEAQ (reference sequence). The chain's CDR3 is CASSLRGDPKNIQYF. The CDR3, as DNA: TGTGCCAGCAGCTTAAGAGGGGACCCCAAAAACATTCAGTACTTC.

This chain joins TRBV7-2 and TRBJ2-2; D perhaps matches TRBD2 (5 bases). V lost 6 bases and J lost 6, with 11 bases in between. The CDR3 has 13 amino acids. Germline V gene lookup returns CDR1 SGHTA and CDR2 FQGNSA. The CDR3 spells CASSKGGPGELFF. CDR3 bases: TGTGCCAGCAGTAAAGGAGGACCCGGGGAGCTGTTTTTT.

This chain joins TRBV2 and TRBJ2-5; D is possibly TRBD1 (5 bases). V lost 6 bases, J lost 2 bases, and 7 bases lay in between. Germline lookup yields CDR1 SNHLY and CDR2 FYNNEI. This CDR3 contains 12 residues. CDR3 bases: TGTGCCAGCAGGGACAATCAAGAGACCCAGTACTTC. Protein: CASRDNQETQYF.

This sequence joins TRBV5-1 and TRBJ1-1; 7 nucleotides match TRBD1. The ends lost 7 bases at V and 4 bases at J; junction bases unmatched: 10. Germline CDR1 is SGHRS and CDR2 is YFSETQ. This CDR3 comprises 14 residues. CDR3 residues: CASSREGAGTEAFF. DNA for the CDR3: TGCGCCAGCTCTAGGGAGGGGGCAGGCACTGAAGCTTTCTTT.

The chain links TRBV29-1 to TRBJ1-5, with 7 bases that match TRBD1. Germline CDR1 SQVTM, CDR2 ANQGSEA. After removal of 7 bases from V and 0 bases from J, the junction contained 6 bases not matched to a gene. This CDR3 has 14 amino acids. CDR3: CSAGDSFSNQPQHF. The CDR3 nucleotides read TGCAGCGCCGGGGACAGTTTTAGCAATCAGCCCCAGCATTTT.

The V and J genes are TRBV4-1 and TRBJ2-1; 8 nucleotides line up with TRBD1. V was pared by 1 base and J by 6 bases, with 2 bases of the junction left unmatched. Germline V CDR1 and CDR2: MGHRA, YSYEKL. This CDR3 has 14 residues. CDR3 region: CASSQVTGVNEQFF. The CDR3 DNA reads TGCGCCAGCAGCCAAGTGACAGGGGTCAATGAGCAGTTCTTC.

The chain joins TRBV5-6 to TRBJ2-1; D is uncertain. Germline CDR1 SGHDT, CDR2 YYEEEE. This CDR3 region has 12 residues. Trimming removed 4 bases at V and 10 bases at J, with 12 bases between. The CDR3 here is CASSLTDGEQFF. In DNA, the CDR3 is TGTGCCAGCAGCCTAACTGATGGGGAGCAGTTCTTC.

In DNA form, the CDR3 reads TGTGCCAGCAGCTGGTTGACAGGCGACCAAGAGACCCAGTACTTC. Its translation: CASSWLTGDQETQYF. The chain employs TRBV11-2 and TRBJ2-5, with a weak D call TRBD1 (6 bases). Germline V CDR1 and CDR2: SGHAT, FQNNGV. The CDR3 spans 15 residues. V dropped 4 bases and J dropped 0 bases, with 12 bases sitting between them.

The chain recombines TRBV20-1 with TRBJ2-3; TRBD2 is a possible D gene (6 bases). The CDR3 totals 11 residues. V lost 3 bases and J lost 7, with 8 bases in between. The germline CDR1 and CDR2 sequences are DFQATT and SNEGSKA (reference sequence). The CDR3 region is CSAREGNTQYF. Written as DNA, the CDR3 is TGCAGTGCTAGGGAGGGGAATACGCAGTATTTT.

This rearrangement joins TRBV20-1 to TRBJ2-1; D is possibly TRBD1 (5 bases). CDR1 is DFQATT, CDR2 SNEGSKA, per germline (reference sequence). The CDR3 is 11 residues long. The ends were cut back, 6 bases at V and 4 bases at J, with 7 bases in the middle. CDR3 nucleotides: TGCAGTGCCGGACAATACAATGAGCAGTTCTTC. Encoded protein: CSAGQYNEQFF.

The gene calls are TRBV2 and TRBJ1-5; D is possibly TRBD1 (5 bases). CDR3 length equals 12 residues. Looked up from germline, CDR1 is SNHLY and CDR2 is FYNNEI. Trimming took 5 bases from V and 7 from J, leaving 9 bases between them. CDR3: CASSPTVQPQHF. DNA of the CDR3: TGTGCCAGCAGTCCGACAGTACAGCCCCAGCATTTT.

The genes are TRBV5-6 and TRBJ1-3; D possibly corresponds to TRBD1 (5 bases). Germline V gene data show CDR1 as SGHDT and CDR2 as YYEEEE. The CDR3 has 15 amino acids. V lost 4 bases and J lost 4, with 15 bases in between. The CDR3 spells CASSILGATGNTIYF. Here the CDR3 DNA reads TGTGCCAGCAGCATCCTAGGGGCAACAGGAAACACCATATATTTT. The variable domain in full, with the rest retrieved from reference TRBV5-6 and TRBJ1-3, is DAGVTQSPTHLIKTRGQQVTLRCSPKSGHDTVSWYQQALGQGPQFIFQYYEEEERQRGNFPDRFSGHQFPNYSSELNVNALLLGDSALYLCASSILGATGNTIYFGEGSWLTVV.

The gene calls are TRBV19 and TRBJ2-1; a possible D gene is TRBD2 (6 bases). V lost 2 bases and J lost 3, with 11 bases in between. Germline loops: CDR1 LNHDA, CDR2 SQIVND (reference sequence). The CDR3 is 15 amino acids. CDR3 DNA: TGTGCCAGTAGTATAAGGCGGGAACGCTACAATGAGCAGTTCTTC. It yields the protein CASSIRRERYNEQFF.

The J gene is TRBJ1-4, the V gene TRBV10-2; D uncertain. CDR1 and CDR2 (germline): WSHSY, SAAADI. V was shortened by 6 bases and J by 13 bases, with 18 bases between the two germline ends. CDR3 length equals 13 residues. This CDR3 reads CASRSGGEKRLFF. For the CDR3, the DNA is TGCGCCAGCAGGTCTGGCGGAGAGAAGAGACTGTTTTTT.

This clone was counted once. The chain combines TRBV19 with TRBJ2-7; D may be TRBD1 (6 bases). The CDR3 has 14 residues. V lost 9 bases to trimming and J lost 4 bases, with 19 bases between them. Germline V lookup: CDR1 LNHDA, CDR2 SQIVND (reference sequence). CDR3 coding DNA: TGTGCCAGGACCTGGGCAGGGGAGCGATACGAGCAGTACGTC. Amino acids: CARTWAGERYEQYV.

The CDR3 DNA follows: TGTGCCAGCAGTTCGGAAGGGGCAGCCCTCAATGAGCAGTTCTTC. Amino acids: CASSSEGAALNEQFF. This chain joins TRBV11-2 and TRBJ2-1; D perhaps matches TRBD1 (5 bases). Trimming pared 6 bases from V and 6 bases from J, leaving 18 bases between. The CDR3 runs to 15 residues. Germline CDR1 and CDR2: SGHAT and FQNNGV. The full variable domain, rest sourced from reference TRBV11-2 and TRBJ2-1, is EAGVAQSPRYKIIEKRQSVAFWCNPISGHATLYWYQQILGQGPKLLIQFQNNGVVDDSQLPKDRFSAERLKGVDSTLKIQPAKLEDSAVYLCASSSEGAALNEQFFGPGTRLTVL.